The present TCR beta chain was sequenced within a study of T cells in Graves' hyperthyroidism and ophthalmopathy (dated by TCRdb to between 2018 and 2021). Context from the whole study: Peripheral blood samples were taken at initial diagnosis, before any treatment was given. To identify TCR V-J signatures that set the groups apart, the researchers used a discovery cohort of more than 95 patients, made up of roughly 40 with Graves' ophthalmopathy and some 58 with stable Graves' hyperthyroidism. Prospective prediction of ophthalmopathy was tested in an independent validation cohort of 18 to 20 hyperthyroidism patients and approximately 17 patients who later progressed to ophthalmopathy. The 100 or so discovery patients were randomly split 7:3 into training and test sets. In addition, the study compared T-cell repertoires in thyroid tissue and in blood from six Graves' hyperthyroidism patients. After blood sampling, hyperthyroidism patients were treated with methimazole at a starting dose of 30 mg daily, and ophthalmopathy patients were treated with high-dose intravenous methylprednisolone. The paper reports TCR Vbeta CDR3 sequencing of some 140 peripheral blood samples: under 45 ophthalmopathy, fewer than 80 hyperthyroidism and approximately 17 progressor patients. The research as a whole found: During validation, the model predicted progression to ophthalmopathy a median of about 5.9 months ahead of onset, with around 65% sensitivity and 72% to 85% specificity. Most expanded thyroid clonotypes (frequency above 0.001) were also detected in blood, suggesting blood repertoires may reflect thyroid immune responses. In cross-validation, a model built on a 13 V-J signature told ophthalmopathy apart from stable hyperthyroidism with approximately 90% sensitivity and around 84% specificity, and in testing the same model reached 80%/75%. No statistical method was used to set the sample size in advance, and investigators knew the group allocation.

The TCR beta CDR3 regions were amplified from the RNA transcripts. A first-round RT-PCR of the TCR CDR3 used the HTBI primer set with the Qiagen OneStep RT-PCR kit. Libraries were constructed in a second round of multiplex PCR, after which size selection and purification were carried out. Libraries were sequenced paired-end with 100 bp reads on an Illumina HiSeq2000. As for the authors' bioinformatics: SOAPnuke was used to process the raw data, throwing out any read that contained adapters or uncalled bases, had a mean Phred below 15, or lacked an exact constant-primer or identifier match. High-quality paired reads were merged with COPE v1.2.5, and unique nucleotide sequences were defined as clonotypes. MiTCR v1.1 was used to align the clonotypes against IMGT TRBV, TRBD and TRBJ reference segments. The analysis was restricted to V-J combinations with a frequency above 0.0001, which together covered roughly 99% of the repertoires. The TCS score was defined as F50 (clonal expansion) divided by E x V (chaos), with BLOSUM62-based TCRdist calculated between CDR3 peptides within each V-J. Welch's t-statistics and random forest reduced fewer than 550 V-J features to roughly 13, which were used in a naive Bayes classifier (R e1071). The public sequencing data were trimmed at Q25 with fastp and processed into clonotypes with MiXCR by TCRdb, which kept only in-frame beta chains. Duplicate CDR3 protein sequences are folded into a single record with the most common DNA and genes. TCRdb assigned the V and J calls; the authors' analysis was not used. This sample gives 500,000 to 650,000 distinct CDR3 sequences in total; roughly 17% of them show up just once. Together, the top ten hold 17% of the sample.

The CDR1 and CDR2 encoded by the germline V gene are SGHRS and YFSETQ. Measured from the cysteine to the phenylalanine, the CDR3 is 15 residues long. Here the CDR3 DNA is all that survives: 45 bases in frame from base 1. V and J are truncated by 0 bases and 1 base respectively, leaving an intervening sequence of 8 bases. This clonotype was seen only a few times. Which antigen it targets is not known. The input lacks base qualities; no much larger clone sits a single base away. Ophthalmopathy patients had moderately to severely active disease, with a Clinical Activity Score of 3 or more, a NOSPECS grade of 4 or more, and a disease duration of less than 3 months. Any patient with an uncontrolled infection, another autoimmune disease, pregnancy or lactation was excluded. Diagnoses were established on the basis of clinical symptoms, serum thyroxine and TRAb, thyroid ultrasound, and orbital computed tomography. PBMCs were isolated from approximately 10 ml of fresh peripheral blood by Ficoll-Paque density gradient centrifugation. Total RNA was extracted with Trizol reagent, and quality was checked on an Agilent 2100 Bioanalyzer.

The sequence was collected from a woman between 18 and 29 years old with Graves' ophthalmopathy. Sequencing was carried out using blood. The sequence joins TRBV5-1 to TRBJ2-4, with the D segment possibly TRBD1 or TRBD2, each aligning over 5 bases. This receptor has the CDR3 CASSLAGGAKNIQYF. The DNA sequence is TGCGCCAGCAGCTTGGCTGGGGGTGCCAAAAACATTCAGTACTTC.